This T cell receptor (beta chain) was retrieved from a study of chemoradiotherapy in HPV16-positive cancers. The CDR3 runs to 17 residues. With 2 bases removed from V and 1 base from J, the gap between germline ends came to 15 bases. In germline, CDR1 is MGHRA, CDR2 YSYEKL. Libraries were prepared by immunoSEQ multiplex PCR; TCRdb keeps only in-frame clonotypes and omits some of them. The sample lists 20,000 to 25,000 clones; 94% were seen once. This sample was gathered from a patient who underwent chemoradiotherapy. The TCR comes from a human donor with HPV-associated anogenital cancer. The chain joins TRBV4-1 to TRBJ2-1; possibly TRBD1 for D (5 bases). Written as DNA, the CDR3 is TGCGCCAGCAGCCAACTGGGATCAGGGCTTTCCTACAATGAGCAGTTCTTC. Encoded protein: CASSQLGSGLSYNEQFF.